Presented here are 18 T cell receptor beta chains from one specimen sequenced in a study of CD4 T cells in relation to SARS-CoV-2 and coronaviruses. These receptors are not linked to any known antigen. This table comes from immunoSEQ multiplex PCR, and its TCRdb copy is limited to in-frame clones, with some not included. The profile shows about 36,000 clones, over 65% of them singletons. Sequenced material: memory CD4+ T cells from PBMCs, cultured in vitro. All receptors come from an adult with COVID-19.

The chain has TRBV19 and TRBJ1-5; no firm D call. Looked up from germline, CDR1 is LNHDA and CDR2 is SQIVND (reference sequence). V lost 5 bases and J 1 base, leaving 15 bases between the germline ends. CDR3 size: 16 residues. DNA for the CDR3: TGTGCCAGTAGTTCCCGACCCCGTGGGAGCAATCAGCCCCAGCATTTT. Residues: CASSSRPRGSNQPQHF.

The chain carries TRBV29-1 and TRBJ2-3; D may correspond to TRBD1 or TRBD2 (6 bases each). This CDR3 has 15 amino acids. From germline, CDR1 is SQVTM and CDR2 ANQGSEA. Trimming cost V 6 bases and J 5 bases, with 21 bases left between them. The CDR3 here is CSVRRGRRSLDTQYF. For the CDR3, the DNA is TGCAGCGTAAGGAGGGGGAGGAGGTCTTTAGATACGCAGTATTTT.

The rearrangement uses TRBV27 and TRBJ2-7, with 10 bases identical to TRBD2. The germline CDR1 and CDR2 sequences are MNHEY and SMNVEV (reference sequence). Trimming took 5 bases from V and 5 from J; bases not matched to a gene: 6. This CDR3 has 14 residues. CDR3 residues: CASSKAGGSNEQYF. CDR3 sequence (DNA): TGTGCCAGCAGTAAAGCGGGAGGGTCCAACGAGCAGTACTTC.

In DNA form, the CDR3 reads TGTGCCAGCAGCAGTCCGGCGCTAAACCAATACGAGCAGTACTTC. Translating it yields CASSSPALNQYEQYF. The chain uses TRBV7-9 and TRBJ2-7, with D uncertain. The V gene's germline CDR1 is SEHNR and CDR2 FQNEAQ (reference sequence). V lost 5 bases to trimming and J lost 4 bases, with 18 bases between them. There are 15 residues in the CDR3.

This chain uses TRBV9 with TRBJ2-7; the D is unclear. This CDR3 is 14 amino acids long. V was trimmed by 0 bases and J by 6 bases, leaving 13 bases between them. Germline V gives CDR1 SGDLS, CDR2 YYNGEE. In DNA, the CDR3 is TGTGCCAGCAGCGTAGAAGTGGGAACGACCGAGCAGTACTTC. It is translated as CASSVEVGTTEQYF.

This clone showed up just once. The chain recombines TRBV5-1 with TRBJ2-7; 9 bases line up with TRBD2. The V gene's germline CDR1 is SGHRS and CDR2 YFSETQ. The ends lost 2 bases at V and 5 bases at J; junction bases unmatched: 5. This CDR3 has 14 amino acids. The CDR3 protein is CASSLRGRDDEQYF. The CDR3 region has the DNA TGCGCCAGCAGCTTACGCGGGAGGGACGACGAGCAGTACTTC.

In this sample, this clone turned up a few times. The DNA for the CDR3 is TGTGCCAGCAGCCCCATGGCAGGGATCGGCTCTGGAAACACCATATATTTT. Translating gives CASSPMAGIGSGNTIYF. This sequence joins TRBV7-2 and TRBJ1-3; D possibly corresponds to TRBD1 (5 bases). The germline V gene encodes CDR1 SGHTA and CDR2 FQGNSA. CDR3 length: 17 amino acids. V shed 5 bases and J shed 0 bases, with 17 bases lying between them. Filled out from reference TRBV7-2 and TRBJ1-3, the complete variable domain reads GAGVSQSPSNKVTEKGKDVELRCDPISGHTALYWYRQSLGQGLEFLIYFQGNSAPDKSGLPSDRFSAERTGGSVSTLTIQRTQQEDSAVYLCASSPMAGIGSGNTIYFGEGSWLTVV.

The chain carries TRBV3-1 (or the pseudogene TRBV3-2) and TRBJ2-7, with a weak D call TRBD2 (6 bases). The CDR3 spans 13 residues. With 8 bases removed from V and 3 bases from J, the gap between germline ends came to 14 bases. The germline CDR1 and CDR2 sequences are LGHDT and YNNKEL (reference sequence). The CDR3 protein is CASDSPGSYEQYF. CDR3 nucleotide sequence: TGTGCCAGCGACTCCCCCGGGAGCTACGAGCAGTACTTC.

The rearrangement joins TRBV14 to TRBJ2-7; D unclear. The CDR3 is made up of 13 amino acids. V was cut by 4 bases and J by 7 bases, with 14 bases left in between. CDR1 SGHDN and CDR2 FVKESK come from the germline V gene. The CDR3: CASSPRAHIEQYF. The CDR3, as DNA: TGTGCCAGCAGCCCCCGGGCTCACATAGAGCAGTACTTC. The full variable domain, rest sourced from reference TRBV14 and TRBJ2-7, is EAGVTQFPSHSVIEKGQTVTLRCDPISGHDNLYWYRRVMGKEIKFLLHFVKESKQDESGMPNNRFLAERTGGTYSTLKVQPAELEDSGVYFCASSPRAHIEQYFGPGTRLTVT.

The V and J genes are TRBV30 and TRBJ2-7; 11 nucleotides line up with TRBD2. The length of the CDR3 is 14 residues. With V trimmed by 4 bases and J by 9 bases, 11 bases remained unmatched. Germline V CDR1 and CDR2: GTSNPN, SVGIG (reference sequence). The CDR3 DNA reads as TGTGCCTGGAAGAGGACTAGCGGGTCTCCCCGGCAGTACTTC. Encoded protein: CAWKRTSGSPRQYF.

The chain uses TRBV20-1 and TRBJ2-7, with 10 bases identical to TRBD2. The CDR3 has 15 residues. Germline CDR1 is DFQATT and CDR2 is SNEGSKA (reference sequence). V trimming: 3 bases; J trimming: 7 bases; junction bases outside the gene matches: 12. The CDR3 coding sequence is TGCAGTGCTAGTCGTCCCGGGACTAGCGCTTTTGAGCAGTACTTC. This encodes CSASRPGTSAFEQYF.

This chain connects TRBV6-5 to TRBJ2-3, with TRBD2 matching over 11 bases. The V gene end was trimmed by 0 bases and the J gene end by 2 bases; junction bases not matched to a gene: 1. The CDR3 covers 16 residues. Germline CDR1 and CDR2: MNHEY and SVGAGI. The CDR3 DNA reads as TGTGCCAGCAGTTACTCGACTAGCGGGAACACAGATACGCAGTATTTT. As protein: CASSYSTSGNTDTQYF.

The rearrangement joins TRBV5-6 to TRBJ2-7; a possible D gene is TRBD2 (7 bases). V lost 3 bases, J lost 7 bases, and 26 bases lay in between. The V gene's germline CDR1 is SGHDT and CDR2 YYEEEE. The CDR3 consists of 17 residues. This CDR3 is CASSSSRGGGRRYEQYF. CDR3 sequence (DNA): TGTGCCAGCAGCTCCTCCCGTGGGGGCGGGAGACGGTATGAGCAGTACTTC.

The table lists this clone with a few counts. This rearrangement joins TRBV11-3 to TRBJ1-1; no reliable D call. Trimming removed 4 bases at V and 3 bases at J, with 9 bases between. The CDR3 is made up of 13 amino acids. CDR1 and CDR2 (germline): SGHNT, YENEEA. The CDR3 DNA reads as TGTGCCAGCAGCTCCGGGCAGGACACTGAAGCTTTCTTT. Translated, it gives CASSSGQDTEAFF.

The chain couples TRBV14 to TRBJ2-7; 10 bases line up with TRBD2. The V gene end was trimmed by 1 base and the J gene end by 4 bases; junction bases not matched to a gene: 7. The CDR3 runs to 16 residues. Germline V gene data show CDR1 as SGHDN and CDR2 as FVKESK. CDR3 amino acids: CASSQVGLAGVYEQYF. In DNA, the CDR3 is TGTGCCAGCAGCCAAGTAGGTCTAGCGGGAGTGTACGAGCAGTACTTC. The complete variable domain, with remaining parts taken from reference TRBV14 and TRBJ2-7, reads EAGVTQFPSHSVIEKGQTVTLRCDPISGHDNLYWYRRVMGKEIKFLLHFVKESKQDESGMPNNRFLAERTGGTYSTLKVQPAELEDSGVYFCASSQVGLAGVYEQYFGPGTRLTVT.

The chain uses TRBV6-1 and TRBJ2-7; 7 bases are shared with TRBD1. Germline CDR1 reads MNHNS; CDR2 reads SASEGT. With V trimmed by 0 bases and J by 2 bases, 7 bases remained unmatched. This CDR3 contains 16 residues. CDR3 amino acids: CASSEAPRTGTYEQYF. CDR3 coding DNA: TGTGCCAGCAGTGAAGCGCCTCGGACAGGTACCTACGAGCAGTACTTC.

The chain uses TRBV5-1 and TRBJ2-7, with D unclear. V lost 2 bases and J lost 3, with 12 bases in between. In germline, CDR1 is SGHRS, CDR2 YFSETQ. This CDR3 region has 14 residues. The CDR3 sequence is CASSLVTRSYEQYF. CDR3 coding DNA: TGCGCCAGCAGCTTAGTGACCCGAAGCTACGAGCAGTACTTC.

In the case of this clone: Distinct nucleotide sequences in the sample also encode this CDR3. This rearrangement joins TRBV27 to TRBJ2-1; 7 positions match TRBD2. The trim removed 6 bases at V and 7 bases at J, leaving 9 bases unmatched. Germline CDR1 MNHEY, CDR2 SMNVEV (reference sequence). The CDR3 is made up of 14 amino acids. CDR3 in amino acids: CASRAGTIHNEQFF. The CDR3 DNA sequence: TGTGCCAGCAGGGCTGGGACTATCCATAATGAGCAGTTCTTC.